This TCR beta chain was found in a study of T-cell reconstitution after alpha-beta-depleted transplantation in children. Study conclusions and caveats: Several patients had high TCRbeta diversity at day 60; it came from surviving recipient T cells and thymic progenitors.

This clonotype was observed a handful of times. What it binds is not known. Preparing the TCRbeta library involved the use of unique molecular identifiers. TCRdb itself ran the PCR reads through MiXCR, one entry per CDR3 protein. The table includes about 980,000 distinct CDR3 sequences, around 30% detected once. This TCR was sampled from a boy under two years old who had a stem cell transplant for SCID, so the T cells may come from the graft donor. This material consisted of PBMCs, mostly from graft donor cells, taken 360 days after TCRalphabeta/CD19-depleted stem cell transplant.

As DNA, the CDR3 is TGTGCCAGCAGTTTCTCGGCTAGCGGGCCGTGGGGGGATGAGCAGTTCTTC. This translates into CASSFSASGPWGDEQFF. The chain is built from TRBV12-3 or TRBV12-4 and TRBJ2-1, with TRBD2 matching 8 bases. The V segment lost 3 bases and the J segment 8 bases; nucleotides outside the gene matches: 15. The CDR3 has 17 residues.